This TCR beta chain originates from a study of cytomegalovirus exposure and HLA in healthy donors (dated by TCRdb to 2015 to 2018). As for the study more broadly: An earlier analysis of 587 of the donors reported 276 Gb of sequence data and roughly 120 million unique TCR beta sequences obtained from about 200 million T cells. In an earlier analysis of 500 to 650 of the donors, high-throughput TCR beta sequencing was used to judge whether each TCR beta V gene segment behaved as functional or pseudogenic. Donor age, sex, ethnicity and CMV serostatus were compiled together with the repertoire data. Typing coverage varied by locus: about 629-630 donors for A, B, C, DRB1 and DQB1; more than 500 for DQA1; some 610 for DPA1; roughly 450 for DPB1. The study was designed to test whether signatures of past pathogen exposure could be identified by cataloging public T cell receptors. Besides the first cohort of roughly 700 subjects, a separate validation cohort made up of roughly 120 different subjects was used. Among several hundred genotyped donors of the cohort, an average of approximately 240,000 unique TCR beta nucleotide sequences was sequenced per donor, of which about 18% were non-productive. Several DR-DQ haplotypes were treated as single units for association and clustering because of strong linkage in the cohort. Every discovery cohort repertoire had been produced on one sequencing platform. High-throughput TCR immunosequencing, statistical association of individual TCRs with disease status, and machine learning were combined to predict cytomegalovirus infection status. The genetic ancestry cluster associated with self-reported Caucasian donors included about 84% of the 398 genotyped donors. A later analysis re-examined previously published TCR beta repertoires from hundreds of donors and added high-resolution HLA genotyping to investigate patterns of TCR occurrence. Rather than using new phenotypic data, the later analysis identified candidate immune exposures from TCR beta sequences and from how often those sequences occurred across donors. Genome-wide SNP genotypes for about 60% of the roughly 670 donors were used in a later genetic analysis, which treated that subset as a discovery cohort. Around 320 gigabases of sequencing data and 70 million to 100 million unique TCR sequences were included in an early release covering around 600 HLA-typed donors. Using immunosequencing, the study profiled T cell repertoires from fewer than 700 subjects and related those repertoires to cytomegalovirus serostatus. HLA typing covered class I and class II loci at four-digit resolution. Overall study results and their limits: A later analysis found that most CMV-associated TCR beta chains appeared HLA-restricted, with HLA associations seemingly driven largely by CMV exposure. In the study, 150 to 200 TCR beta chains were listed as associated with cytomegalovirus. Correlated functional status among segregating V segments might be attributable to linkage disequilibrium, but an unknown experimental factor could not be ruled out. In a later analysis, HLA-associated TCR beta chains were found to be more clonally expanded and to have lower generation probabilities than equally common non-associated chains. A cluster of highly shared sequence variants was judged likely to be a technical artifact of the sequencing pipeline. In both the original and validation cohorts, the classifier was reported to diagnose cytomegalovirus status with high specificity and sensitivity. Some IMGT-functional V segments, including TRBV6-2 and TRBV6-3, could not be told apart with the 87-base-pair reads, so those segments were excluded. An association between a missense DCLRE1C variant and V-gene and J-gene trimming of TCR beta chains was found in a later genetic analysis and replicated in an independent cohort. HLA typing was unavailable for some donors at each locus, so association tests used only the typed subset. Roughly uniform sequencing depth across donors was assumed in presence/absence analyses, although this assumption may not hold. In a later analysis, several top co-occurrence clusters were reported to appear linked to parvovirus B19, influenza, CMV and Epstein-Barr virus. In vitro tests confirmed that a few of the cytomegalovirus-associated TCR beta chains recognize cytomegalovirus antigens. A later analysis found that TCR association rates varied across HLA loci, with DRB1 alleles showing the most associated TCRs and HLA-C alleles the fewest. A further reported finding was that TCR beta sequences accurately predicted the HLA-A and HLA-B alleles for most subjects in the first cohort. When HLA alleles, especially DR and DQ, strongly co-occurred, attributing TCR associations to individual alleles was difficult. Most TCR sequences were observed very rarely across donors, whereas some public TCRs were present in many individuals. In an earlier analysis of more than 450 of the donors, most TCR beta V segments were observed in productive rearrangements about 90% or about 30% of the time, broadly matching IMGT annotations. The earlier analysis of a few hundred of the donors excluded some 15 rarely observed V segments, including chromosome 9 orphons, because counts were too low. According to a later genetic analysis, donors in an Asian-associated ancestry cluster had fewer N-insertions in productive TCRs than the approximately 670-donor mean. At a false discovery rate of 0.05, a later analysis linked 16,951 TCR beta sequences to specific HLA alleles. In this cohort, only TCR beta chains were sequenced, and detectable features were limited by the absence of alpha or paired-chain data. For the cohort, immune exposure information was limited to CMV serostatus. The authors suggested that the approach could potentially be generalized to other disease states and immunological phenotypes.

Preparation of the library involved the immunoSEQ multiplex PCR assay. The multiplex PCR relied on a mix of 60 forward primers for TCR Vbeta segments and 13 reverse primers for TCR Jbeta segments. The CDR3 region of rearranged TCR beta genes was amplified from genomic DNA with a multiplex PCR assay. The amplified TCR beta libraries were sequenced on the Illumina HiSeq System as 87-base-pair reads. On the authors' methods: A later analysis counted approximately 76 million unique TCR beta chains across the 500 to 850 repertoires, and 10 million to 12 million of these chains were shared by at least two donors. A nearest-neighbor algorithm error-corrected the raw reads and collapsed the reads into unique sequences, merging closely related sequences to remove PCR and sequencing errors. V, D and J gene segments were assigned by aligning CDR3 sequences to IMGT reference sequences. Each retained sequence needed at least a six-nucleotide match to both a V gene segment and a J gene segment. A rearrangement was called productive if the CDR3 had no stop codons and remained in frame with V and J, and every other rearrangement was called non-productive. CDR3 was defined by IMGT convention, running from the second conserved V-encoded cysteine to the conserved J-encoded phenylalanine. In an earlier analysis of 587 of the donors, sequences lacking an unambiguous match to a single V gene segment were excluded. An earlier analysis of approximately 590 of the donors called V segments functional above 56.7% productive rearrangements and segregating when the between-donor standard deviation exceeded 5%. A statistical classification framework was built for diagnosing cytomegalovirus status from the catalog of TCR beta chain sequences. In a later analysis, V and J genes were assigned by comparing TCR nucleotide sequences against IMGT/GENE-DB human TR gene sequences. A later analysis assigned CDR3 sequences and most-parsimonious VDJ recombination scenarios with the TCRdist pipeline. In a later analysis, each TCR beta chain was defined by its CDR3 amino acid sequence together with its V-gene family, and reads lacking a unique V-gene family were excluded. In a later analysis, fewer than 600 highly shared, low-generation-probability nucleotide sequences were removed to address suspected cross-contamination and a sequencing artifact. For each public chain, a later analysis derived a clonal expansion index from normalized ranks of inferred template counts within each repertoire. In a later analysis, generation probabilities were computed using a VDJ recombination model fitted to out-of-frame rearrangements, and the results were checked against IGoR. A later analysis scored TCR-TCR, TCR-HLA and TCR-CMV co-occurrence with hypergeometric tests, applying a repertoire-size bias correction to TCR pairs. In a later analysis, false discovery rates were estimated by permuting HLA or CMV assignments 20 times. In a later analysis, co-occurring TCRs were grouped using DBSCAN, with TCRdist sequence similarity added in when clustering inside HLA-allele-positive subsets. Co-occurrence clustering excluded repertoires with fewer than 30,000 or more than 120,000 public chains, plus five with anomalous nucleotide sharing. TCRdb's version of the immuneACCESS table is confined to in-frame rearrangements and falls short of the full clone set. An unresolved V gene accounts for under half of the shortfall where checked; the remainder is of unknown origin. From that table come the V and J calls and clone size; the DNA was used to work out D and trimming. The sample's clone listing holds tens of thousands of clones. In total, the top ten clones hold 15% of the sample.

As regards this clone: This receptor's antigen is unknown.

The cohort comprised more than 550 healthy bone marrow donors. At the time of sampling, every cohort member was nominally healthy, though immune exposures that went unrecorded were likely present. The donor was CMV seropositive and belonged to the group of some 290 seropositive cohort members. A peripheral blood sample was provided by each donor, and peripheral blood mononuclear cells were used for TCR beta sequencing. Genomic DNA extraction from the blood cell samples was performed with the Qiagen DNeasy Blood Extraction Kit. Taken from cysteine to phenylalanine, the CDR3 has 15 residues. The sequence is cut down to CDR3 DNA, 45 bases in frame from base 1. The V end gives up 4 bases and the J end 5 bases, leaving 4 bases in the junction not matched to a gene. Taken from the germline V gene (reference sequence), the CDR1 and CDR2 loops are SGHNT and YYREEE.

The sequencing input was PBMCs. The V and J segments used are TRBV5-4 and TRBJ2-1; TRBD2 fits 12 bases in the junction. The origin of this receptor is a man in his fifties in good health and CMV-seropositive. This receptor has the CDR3 CASSLTSGSDNEQFF. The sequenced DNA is TGTGCCAGCAGCCTGACTAGCGGGAGTGACAATGAGCAGTTCTTC.